Below are 9 T cell receptor beta chains sequenced from a single sample in a study of cytomegalovirus exposure and HLA in healthy donors. 60 Vbeta and 13 Jbeta primers were used in PCR. Profiling relied on immunoSEQ multiplex PCR, and the TCRdb table lists in-frame clones only, not all of them. The sample has about 130,000 clones; 70% to 85% are singletons. Sequencing used PBMCs. These receptors were taken from a boy younger than 18 in good health and CMV-seronegative.

This clone was counted once. V and J are TRBV11-3 and TRBJ2-2; D is possibly TRBD1 (7 bases). The CDR3 is 15 amino acids. Trimming removed 6 bases at V and 8 bases at J, with 19 bases between. Germline V CDR1 and CDR2: SGHNT, YENEEA. The CDR3 here is CASSSRPGGIGELFF. The DNA of the CDR3 is TGTGCCAGCAGTTCCCGGCCAGGGGGGATTGGGGAGCTGTTTTTT. The full variable domain, in which reference TRBV11-3 and TRBJ2-2 provide the parts outside the CDR3, is EAGVVQSPRYKIIEKKQPVAFWCNPISGHNTLYWYLQNLGQGPELLIRYENEEAVDDSQLPKDRFSAERLKGVDSTLKIQPAELGDSAVYLCASSSRPGGIGELFFGEGSRLTVL.

The rearrangement links TRBV29-1 to TRBJ2-7; maybe TRBD2 (5 bases). This CDR3 region has 15 residues. Trimming cost V 4 bases and J 2 bases, with 18 bases left between them. Germline assignment: CDR1 SQVTM and CDR2 ANQGSEA. DNA for the CDR3: TGCAGCGTTGGAGGGAGACGGTCCCCTACCTACGAGCAGTACTTC. This gives the protein CSVGGRRSPTYEQYF.

V usage is TRBV19 and J usage is TRBJ2-7; D ambiguous. Germline lookup yields CDR1 LNHDA and CDR2 SQIVND (reference sequence). V lost 5 bases, J lost 2 bases, and 7 bases lay in between. The CDR3 runs 12 residues. CDR3 sequence (DNA): TGTGCCAGTAGTGGTGGAGCCTACGAGCAGTACTTC. Translated: CASSGGAYEQYF. The full variable domain, rest sourced from reference TRBV19 and TRBJ2-7, is DGGITQSPKYLFRKEGQNVTLSCEQNLNHDAMYWYRQDPGQGLRLIYYSQIVNDFQKGDIAEGYSVSREKKESFPLTVTSAQKNPTAFYLCASSGGAYEQYFGPGTRLTVT.

The chain carries TRBV10-3 and TRBJ2-1; 7 bases agree with TRBD1. The CDR3 sequence is 15 residues long. The J segment lost 2 bases and the V segment lost 7 bases, leaving 8 bases of the junction unmatched. CDR1 is ENHRY, CDR2 SYGVKD, per germline. CDR3 DNA: TGTGCCATCAAGACGGGACAGCAAACCTACAATGAGCAGTTCTTC. Translation: CAIKTGQQTYNEQFF.

The V gene is TRBV5-1, the J gene TRBJ2-4; 7 bases agree with TRBD1. After removal of 4 bases from V and 2 bases from J, the junction contained 12 bases not matched to a gene. CDR1 is SGHRS and CDR2 is YFSETQ in the germline V gene. The CDR3 has 17 residues. For the CDR3, the DNA is TGCGCCAGCAGCGTAATTGACAGGGTGTCTCCCAAAAACATTCAGTACTTC. The encoded protein is CASSVIDRVSPKNIQYF.

The V gene is TRBV7-9, the J gene TRBJ1-6, with TRBD1 matching over 11 bases. The J segment lost 7 bases and the V segment lost 1 base, leaving 12 bases of the junction unmatched. Germline V gene lookup returns CDR1 SEHNR and CDR2 FQNEAQ (reference sequence). The length of the CDR3 is 19 residues. The CDR3 DNA reads TGTGCCAGCAGCTTAGTGGACAGGGGGCGGACTACCCGGAATTCACCCCTCCACTTT. Translated, it gives CASSLVDRGRTTRNSPLHF.

This clone turned up a few times. V gene TRBV6-4 combines with J gene TRBJ2-3; TRBD2 matches at 8 bases. J lost 5 bases, V lost 0 bases, and 4 bases had no gene match. The germline gives CDR1 MRHNA, CDR2 SNTAGT. The CDR3 is 15 residues long. In nucleotides, the CDR3 is TGTGCCAGCAGTGACTCCAATAGCGGGGTAGATACGCAGTATTTT. This translates into CASSDSNSGVDTQYF.

In this sample, this clone turned up once. CDR3 sequence (DNA): TGTGCCAGCAAGGGGTACAACACCGGGGAGCTGTTTTTT. Its translation: CASKGYNTGELFF. V is TRBV13 and J is TRBJ2-2; possible D gene TRBD1, 5 bases. Germline CDR1 PRHDT, CDR2 FYEKMQ (reference sequence). The CDR3 covers 13 residues. Deletions cut 7 bases from V and 2 bases from J, with 8 bases between.

V is TRBV9 and J is TRBJ2-3; D perhaps matches TRBD2 (6 bases). V was shortened by 0 bases and J by 5 bases, with 19 bases between the two germline ends. CDR1 and CDR2 (germline): SGDLS, YYNGEE. CDR3 length: 17 residues. As DNA, the CDR3 is TGTGCCAGCAGCGTAGGTTCGAGTAGGCGGGAAGGAGATACGCAGTATTTT. It codes for CASSVGSSRREGDTQYF.